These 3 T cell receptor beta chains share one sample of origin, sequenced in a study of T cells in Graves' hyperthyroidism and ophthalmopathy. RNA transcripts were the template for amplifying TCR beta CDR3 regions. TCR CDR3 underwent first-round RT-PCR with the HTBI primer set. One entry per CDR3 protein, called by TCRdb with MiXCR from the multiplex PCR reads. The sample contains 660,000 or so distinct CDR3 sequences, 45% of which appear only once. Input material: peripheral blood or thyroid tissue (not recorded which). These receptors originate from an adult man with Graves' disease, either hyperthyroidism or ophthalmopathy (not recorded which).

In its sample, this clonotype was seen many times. In DNA, the CDR3 is TGTGCCAGCAGCTTAGTGGTCCAGGGCAGCTGGCGCACTGAAGCTTTCTTT. This gives the protein CASSLVVQGSWRTEAFF. This chain connects TRBV7-2 to TRBJ1-1, with a weak D call TRBD1 (5 bases). CDR3 size: 17 residues. V was trimmed by 1 base and J by 4 bases, leaving 19 bases between them. CDR1 SGHTA and CDR2 FQGNSA come from the germline V gene.

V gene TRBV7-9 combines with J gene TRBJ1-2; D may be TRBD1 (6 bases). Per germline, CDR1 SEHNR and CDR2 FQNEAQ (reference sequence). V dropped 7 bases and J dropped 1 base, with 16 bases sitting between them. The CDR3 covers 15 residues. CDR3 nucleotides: TGTGCCAGCACCCCATCGGGGGGCAGTAACTATGGCTACACCTTC. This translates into CASTPSGGSNYGYTF.

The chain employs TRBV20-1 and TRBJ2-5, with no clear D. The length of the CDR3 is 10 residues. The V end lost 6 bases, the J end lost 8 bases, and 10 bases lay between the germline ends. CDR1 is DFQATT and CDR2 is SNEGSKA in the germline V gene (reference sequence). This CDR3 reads CSARRPTQYF. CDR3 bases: TGCAGTGCAAGACGACCAACCCAGTACTTC.